This T cell receptor (beta chain) comes out of a study of T cell responses to AZD1222 COVID-19 vaccine. Overall study findings and caveats: Just five to seven people given AZD1222 tested seropositive at baseline. Clonal diversity may have been underestimated, and the donors were mostly white British, with more females than males. Among spike-specific TCRs, nearly half reportedly target unmutated variant regions.

The analysis combined second doses at about 4 or about 12 weeks. Remarks on this clone: What it binds is not known.

Sequenced by immunoSEQ multiplex PCR; TCRdb stores in-frame clones only, minus some. Here the sample spans around 160,000 clones, 92% being singletons. CDR1 is SEHNR and CDR2 is FQNEAQ in the germline V gene (reference sequence). The CDR3 sequence is 13 residues long. Trimming pared 1 base from V and 6 bases from J, leaving 8 bases between. This specimen was peripheral blood, taken 28 days after the second AZD1222 dose. The receptor was derived from an adult who received the AZD1222 COVID-19 vaccine. The rearrangement links TRBV7-9 to TRBJ2-3; unclear D gene. The CDR3 region is CASSLGAVDTQYF. CDR3 bases: TGTGCCAGCAGCTTAGGGGCGGTTGATACGCAGTATTTT.